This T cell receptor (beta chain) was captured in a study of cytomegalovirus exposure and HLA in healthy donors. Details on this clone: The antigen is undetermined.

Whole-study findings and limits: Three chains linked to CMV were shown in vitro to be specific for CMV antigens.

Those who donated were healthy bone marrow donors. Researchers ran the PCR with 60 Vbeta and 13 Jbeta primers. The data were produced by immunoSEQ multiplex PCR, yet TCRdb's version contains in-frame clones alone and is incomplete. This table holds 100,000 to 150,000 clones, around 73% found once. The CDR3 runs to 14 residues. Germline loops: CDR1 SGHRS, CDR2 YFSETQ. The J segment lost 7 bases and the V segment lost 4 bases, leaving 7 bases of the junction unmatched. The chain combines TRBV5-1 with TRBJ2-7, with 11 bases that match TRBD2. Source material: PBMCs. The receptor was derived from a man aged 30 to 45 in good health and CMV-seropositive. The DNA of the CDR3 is TGCGCCAGCAGCGTAGCGGGAGGGCCCCGGGAGCAGTACTTC. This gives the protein CASSVAGGPREQYF.